What follows are 6 T cell receptor beta chains derived from one specimen sequenced in a study of OX40 agonist ivuxolimab in advanced cancers. Measured with immunoSEQ multiplex PCR; TCRdb has only the in-frame clones, and not every one. The table has approximately 59,000 clones, approximately 86% seen once. This sample comprised CD4+ or CD8+ T cells sorted from blood, obtained in a trial of the OX40 agonist ivuxolimab. These receptors all stem from an adult with an advanced solid tumor such as melanoma, head and neck, liver or kidney cancer.

This clone showed up just once. V is TRBV27 and J is TRBJ1-1; 7 positions match TRBD1. Germline lookup yields CDR1 MNHEY and CDR2 SMNVEV (reference sequence). Germline trimming cut 5 bases from V and 4 bases from J; bases unmatched to any gene: 7. The CDR3 is 14 amino acids. CDR3 residues: CASSQGQPVTEAFF. The CDR3 DNA follows: TGTGCCAGCAGTCAGGGACAGCCGGTCACTGAAGCTTTCTTT.

The CDR3: CASSLPGLANNEQFF. The CDR3 DNA reads TGTGCCAGTAGTCTGCCGGGACTAGCGAACAATGAGCAGTTCTTC. The chain couples TRBV19 to TRBJ2-1; 10 bases are shared with TRBD2. Unmatched junction bases numbered 6, after V lost 5 bases and J lost 5 bases. Germline assignment: CDR1 LNHDA and CDR2 SQIVND (reference sequence). This CDR3 region has 15 residues.

The chain carries TRBV5-1 and TRBJ1-3; unclear D gene. Germline V gene sequence: CDR1 SGHRS, CDR2 YFSETQ. The CDR3 length is 15 residues. V lost 2 bases and J 2 bases, leaving 11 bases between the germline ends. The CDR3 protein is CASSLAGGTGNTIYF. The DNA for the CDR3 is TGCGCCAGCAGCTTAGCCGGCGGAACTGGAAACACCATATATTTT. The full variable domain, its missing parts supplied by reference TRBV5-1 and TRBJ1-3, is KAGVTQTPRYLIKTRGQQVTLSCSPISGHRSVSWYQQTPGQGLQFLFEYFSETQRNKGNFPGRFSGRQFSNSRSEMNVSTLELGDSALYLCASSLAGGTGNTIYFGEGSWLTVV.

J is TRBJ2-1 and V is TRBV30, with 7 bases that match TRBD2. The length of the CDR3 is 18 residues. The germline gives CDR1 GTSNPN, CDR2 SVGIG (reference sequence). Trimming at V came to 5 bases and at J to 0 bases, leaving 16 bases not matched to a gene. CDR3 DNA sequence: TGTGCCTGGGCTGCTCCCCCGACTAGCCGGAGCTCCTACAATGAGCAGTTCTTC. This sequence encodes CAWAAPPTSRSSYNEQFF.

The rearrangement links TRBV4-2 to TRBJ1-1, with D tentatively TRBD1 (5 bases). The germline V and J ends were trimmed by 4 bases and 4 bases, with 16 bases remaining between them. CDR3 length equals 15 residues. CDR1 and CDR2 from the germline V gene are LGHNA and YNFKEQ. The CDR3 here is CASSLRNQGITEAFF. The CDR3 DNA reads TGTGCCAGCAGCCTCCGAAACCAGGGAATCACTGAAGCTTTCTTT.

J is TRBJ2-7 and V is TRBV19, with 9 bases that match TRBD1. The ends lost 7 bases at V and 4 bases at J; junction bases unmatched: 5. CDR3 length equals 13 residues. In germline, CDR1 is LNHDA, CDR2 SQIVND (reference sequence). Written as DNA, the CDR3 is TGTGCCAGTACCAGGACAGGGGCGTACGAGCAGTACTTC. This encodes CASTRTGAYEQYF.